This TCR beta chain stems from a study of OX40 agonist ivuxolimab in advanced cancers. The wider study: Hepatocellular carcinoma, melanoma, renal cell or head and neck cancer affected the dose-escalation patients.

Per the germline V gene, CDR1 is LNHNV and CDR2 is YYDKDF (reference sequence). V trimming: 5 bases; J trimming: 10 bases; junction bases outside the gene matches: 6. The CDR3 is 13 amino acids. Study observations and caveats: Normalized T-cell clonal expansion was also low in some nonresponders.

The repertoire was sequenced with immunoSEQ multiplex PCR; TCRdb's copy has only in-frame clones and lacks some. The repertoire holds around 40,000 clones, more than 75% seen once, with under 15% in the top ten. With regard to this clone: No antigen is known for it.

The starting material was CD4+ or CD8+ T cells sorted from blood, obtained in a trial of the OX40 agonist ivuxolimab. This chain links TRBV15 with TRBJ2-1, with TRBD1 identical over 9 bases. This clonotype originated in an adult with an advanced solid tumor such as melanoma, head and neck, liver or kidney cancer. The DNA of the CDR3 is TGTGCCACCAGCGGCTACAGGGGGCGGGAGCAGTTCTTC. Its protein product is CATSGYRGREQFF.